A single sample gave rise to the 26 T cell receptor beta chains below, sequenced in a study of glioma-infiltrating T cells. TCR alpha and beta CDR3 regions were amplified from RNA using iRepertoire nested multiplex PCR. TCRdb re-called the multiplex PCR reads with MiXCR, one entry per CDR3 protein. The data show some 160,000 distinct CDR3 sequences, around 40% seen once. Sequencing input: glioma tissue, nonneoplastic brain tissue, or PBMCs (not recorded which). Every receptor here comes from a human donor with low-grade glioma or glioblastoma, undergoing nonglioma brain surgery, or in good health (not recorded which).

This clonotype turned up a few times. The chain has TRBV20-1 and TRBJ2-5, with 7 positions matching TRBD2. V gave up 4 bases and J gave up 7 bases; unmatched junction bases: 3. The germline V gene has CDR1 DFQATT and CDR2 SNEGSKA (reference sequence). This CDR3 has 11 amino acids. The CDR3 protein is CSAKSGATQYF. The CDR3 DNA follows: TGCAGTGCTAAAAGCGGGGCGACCCAGTACTTC.

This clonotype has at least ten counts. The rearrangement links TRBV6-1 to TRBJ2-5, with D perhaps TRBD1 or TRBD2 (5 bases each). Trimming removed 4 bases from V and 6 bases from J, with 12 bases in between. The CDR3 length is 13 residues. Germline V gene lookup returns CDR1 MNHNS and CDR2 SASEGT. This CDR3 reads CASSAGQAQTQYF. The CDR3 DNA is TGTGCCAGCAGTGCGGGGCAGGCGCAGACCCAGTACTTC.

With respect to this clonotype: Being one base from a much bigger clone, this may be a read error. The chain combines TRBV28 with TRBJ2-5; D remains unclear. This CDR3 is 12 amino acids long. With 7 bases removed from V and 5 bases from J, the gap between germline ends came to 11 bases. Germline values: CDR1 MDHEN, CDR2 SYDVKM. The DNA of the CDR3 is TGTGCCAGCACCCCGCACCGGGAGACCCAGTACTTC. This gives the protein CASTPHRETQYF.

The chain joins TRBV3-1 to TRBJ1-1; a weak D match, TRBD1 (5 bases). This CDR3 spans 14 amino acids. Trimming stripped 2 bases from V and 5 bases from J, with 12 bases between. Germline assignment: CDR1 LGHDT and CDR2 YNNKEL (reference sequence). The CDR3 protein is CASSQKQGRTEAFF. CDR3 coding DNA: TGTGCCAGCAGCCAAAAGCAGGGTCGTACTGAAGCTTTCTTT. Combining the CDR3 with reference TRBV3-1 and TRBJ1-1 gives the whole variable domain DTAVSQTPKYLVTQMGNDKSIKCEQNLGHDTMYWYKQDSKKFLKIMFSYNNKELIINETVPNRFSPKSPDKAHLNLHINSLELGDSAVYFCASSQKQGRTEAFFGQGTRLTVV.

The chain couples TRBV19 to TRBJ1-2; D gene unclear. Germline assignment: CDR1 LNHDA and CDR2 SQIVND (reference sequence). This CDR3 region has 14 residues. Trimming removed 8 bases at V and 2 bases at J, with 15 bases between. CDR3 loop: CASGVGRINYGYTF. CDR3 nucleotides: TGTGCCAGTGGAGTAGGTAGGATAAACTATGGCTACACCTTC.

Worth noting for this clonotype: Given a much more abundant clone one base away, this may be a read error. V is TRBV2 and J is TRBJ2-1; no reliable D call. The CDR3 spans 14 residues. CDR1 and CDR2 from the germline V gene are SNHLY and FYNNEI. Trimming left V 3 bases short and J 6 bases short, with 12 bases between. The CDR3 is CASSESPHSNEQFF. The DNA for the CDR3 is TGTGCCAGCAGTGAGAGTCCCCACAGCAATGAGCAGTTCTTC.

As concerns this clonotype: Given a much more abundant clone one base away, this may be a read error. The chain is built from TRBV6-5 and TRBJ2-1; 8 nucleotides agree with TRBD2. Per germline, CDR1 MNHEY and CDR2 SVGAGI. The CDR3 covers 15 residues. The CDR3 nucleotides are TGTGCCATCAGTCAGCGGGAGACGTCCTACAATGAGCAGCTCTTC. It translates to CAISQRETSYNEQLF.

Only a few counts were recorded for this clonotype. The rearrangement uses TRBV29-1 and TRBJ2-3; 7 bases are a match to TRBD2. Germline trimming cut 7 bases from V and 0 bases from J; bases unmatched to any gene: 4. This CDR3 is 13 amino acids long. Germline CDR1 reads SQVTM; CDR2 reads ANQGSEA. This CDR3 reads CSAGEGSTDTQYF. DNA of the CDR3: TGCAGCGCCGGGGAGGGTAGCACAGATACGCAGTATTTT.

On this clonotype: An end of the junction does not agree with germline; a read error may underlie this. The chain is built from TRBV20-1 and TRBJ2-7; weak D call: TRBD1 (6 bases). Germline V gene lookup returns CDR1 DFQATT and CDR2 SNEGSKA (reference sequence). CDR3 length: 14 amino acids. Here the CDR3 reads CSANPPGHPYVQYF. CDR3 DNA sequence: TGCAGTGCTAATCCCCCGGGACATCCCTACGTGCAGTACTTC.

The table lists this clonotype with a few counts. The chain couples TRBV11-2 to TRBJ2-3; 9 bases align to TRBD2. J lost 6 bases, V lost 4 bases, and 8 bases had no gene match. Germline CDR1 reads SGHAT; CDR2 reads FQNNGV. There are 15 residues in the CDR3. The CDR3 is CASSWVAGVFDTQYF. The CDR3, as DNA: TGTGCCAGCAGCTGGGTAGCGGGAGTGTTTGATACGCAGTATTTT.

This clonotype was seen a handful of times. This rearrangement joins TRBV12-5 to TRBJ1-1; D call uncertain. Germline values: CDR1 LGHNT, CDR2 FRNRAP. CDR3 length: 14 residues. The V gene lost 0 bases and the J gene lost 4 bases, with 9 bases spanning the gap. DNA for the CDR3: TGTGCTAGTGGTTTGGTCGGGTCGGTCACTGAAGCTTTCTTT. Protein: CASGLVGSVTEAFF.

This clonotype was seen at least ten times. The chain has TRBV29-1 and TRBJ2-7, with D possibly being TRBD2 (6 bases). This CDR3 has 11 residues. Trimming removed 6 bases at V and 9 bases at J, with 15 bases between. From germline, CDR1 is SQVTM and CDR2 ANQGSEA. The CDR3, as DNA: TGCAGCGTGGAAACAGGAGGGAGGCAGTACTTC. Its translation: CSVETGGRQYF.

The CDR3 bases are TGCAGCGTTGGGAGGGGAAATCGCTACACCTTC. Encoded protein: CSVGRGNRYTF. V gene TRBV29-1 combines with J gene TRBJ1-2, with D tentatively TRBD1 (5 bases). CDR1 and CDR2 from the germline V gene are SQVTM and ANQGSEA. V lost 4 bases and J 9 bases, leaving 12 bases between the germline ends. This CDR3 comprises 11 residues.

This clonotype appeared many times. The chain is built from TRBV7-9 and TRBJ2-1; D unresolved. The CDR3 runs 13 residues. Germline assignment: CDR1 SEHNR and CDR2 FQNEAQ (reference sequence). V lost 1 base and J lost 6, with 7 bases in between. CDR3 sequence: CASSLVGGNEQFF. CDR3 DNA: TGTGCCAGCAGCTTAGTTGGCGGCAATGAGCAGTTCTTC.

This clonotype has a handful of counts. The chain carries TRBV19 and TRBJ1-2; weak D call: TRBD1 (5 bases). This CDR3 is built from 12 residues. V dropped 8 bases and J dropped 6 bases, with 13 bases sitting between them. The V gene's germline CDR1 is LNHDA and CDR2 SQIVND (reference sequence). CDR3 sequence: CASRDSWNGYTF. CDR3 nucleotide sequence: TGTGCCAGTCGAGACAGTTGGAATGGCTACACCTTC.

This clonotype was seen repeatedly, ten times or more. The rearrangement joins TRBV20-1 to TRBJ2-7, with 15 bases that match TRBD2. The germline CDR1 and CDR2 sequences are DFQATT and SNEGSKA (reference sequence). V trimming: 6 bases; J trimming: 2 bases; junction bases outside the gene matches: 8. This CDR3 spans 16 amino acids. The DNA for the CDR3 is TGCAGTGCAAAGGGACTAGCGGGAGGTGGCCCCTACGAGCAGTACTTC. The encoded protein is CSAKGLAGGGPYEQYF.

The chain's CDR3 is CASSVDQGYQPQHF. CDR3 DNA sequence: TGTGCCAGCAGCGTAGATCAGGGCTACCAGCCCCAGCATTTT. The chain has TRBV9 and TRBJ1-5, with D maybe TRBD1 (5 bases). In germline, CDR1 is SGDLS, CDR2 YYNGEE. V was shortened by 0 bases and J by 7 bases, with 11 bases between the two germline ends. The CDR3 has 14 residues. The variable domain in full, completed from reference TRBV9 and TRBJ1-5, reads DSGVTQTPKHLITATGQRVTLRCSPRSGDLSVYWYQQSLDQGLQFLIQYYNGEERAKGNILERFSAQQFPDLHSELNLSSLELGDSALYFCASSVDQGYQPQHFGDGTRLSIL.

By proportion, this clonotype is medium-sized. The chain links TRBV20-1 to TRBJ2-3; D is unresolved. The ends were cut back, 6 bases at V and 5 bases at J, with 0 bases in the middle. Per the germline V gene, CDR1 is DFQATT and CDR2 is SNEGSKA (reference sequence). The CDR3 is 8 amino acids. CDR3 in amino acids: CSADTQYF. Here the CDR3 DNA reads TGCAGTGCAGATACGCAGTATTTT.

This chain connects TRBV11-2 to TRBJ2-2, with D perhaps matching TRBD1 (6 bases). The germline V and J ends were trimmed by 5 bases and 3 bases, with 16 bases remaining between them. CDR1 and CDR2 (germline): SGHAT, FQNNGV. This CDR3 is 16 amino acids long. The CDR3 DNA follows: TGTGCCAGCAGCCGTAAACAGGGAATCGACACCGGGGAGCTGTTTTTT. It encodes CASSRKQGIDTGELFF. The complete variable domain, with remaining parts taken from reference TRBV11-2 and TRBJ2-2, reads EAGVAQSPRYKIIEKRQSVAFWCNPISGHATLYWYQQILGQGPKLLIQFQNNGVVDDSQLPKDRFSAERLKGVDSTLKIQPAKLEDSAVYLCASSRKQGIDTGELFFGEGSRLTVL.

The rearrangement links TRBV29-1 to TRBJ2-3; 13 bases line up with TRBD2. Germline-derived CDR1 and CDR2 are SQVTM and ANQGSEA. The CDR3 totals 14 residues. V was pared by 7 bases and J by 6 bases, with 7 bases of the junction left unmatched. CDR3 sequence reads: CSGGLAGVSDTQYF. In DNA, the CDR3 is TGCAGCGGAGGACTAGCGGGAGTTTCGGATACGCAGTATTTT.

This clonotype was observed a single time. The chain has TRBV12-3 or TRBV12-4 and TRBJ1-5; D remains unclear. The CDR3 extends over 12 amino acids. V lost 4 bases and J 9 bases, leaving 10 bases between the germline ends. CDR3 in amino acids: CASSSDSLPQHF. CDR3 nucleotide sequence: TGTGCCAGCAGTTCCGACTCTCTGCCCCAGCATTTT.

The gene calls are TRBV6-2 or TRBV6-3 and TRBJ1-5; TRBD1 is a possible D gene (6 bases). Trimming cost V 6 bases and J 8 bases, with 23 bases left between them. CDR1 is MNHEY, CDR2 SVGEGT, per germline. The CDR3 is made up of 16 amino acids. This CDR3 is CASRYITGQNNKPQHF. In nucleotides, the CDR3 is TGTGCCAGCAGATACATTACGGGACAAAATAATAAGCCCCAGCATTTT.

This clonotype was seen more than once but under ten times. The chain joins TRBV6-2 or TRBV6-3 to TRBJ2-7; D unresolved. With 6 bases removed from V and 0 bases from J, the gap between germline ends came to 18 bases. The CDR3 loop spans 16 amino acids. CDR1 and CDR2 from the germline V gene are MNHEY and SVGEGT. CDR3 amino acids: CASSQVVALGSYEQYF. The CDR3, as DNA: TGTGCCAGCAGCCAAGTGGTGGCTTTGGGCTCCTACGAGCAGTACTTC.

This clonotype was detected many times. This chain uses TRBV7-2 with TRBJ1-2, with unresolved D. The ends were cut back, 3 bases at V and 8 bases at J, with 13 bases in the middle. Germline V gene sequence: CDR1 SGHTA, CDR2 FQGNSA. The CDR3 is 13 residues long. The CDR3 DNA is TGTGCCAGCAGCTTCGGACTCTCGGAGGGCTACACCTTC. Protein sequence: CASSFGLSEGYTF.

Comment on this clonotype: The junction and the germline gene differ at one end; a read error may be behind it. CDR3 in DNA: TGTGCCATCAGTGAGTGGGACAAAGATACGAAGTATTTT. Amino acids: CAISEWDKDTKYF. V usage is TRBV10-3 and J usage is TRBJ2-3, with a weak D call TRBD1 (6 bases). CDR1 and CDR2 (germline): ENHRY, SYGVKD. The CDR3 is made up of 13 amino acids.

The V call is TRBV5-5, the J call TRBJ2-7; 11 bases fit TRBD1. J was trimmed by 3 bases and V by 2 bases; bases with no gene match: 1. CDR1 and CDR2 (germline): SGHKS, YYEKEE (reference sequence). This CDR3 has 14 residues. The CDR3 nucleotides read TGTGCCAGCAGCTTCGGGACAGGGGGCTACGAGCAGTACTTC. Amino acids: CASSFGTGGYEQYF.